Described below is a single T cell receptor (beta chain) sequence and its context. What it binds is unknown. This specimen belongs to a study of T cell responses to AZD1222 COVID-19 vaccine. Germline V CDR1 and CDR2: LNHDA, SQIVND (reference sequence). V lost 5 bases and J 1 base, leaving 11 bases between the germline ends. This CDR3 contains 14 residues. Study-level findings and limits: When two AZD1222 doses had been given, Spike-specific TCR breadth and depth rose. Vaccine-related CD4 TCRs covered spike, predominating at 160-218 and 743-854. Baseline serostatus was positive in only a handful of AZD1222 recipients.

Sequencing used immunoSEQ multiplex PCR; TCRdb keeps in-frame clones, though not all of them. The sample lists more than 110,000 clones, 92% occurring once. This material consisted of peripheral blood, taken 28 days after the second AZD1222 dose. The source is an adult who received the AZD1222 COVID-19 vaccine. J is TRBJ1-1 and V is TRBV19; D is uncertain. The DNA for the CDR3 is TGTGCCAGTAGTCCCCGACCGGAGAACACTGAAGCTTTCTTT. Its translation: CASSPRPENTEAFF.